The 2 T cell receptor beta chains below all came from one sample that was sequenced in a study of breast tumors, draining lymph nodes, adjacent tissues. Each CDR3 protein is one row after TCRdb ran MiXCR on the multiplex PCR reads. The sample consists of about 22,000 distinct CDR3 sequences, 50% to 75% of them appearing once. The sample comprised tumor-adjacent breast tissue. Receptors were obtained from a female donor with breast cancer. Some clones in this sample may be carry-over from other donors' samples.

This clonotype was counted a few times. The chain links TRBV28 to TRBJ1-4; no firm D call. The CDR3 is 15 amino acids. Germline-derived CDR1 and CDR2 are MDHEN and SYDVKM. Trimming stripped 5 bases from V and 5 bases from J, with 15 bases between. The CDR3: CASSIGPRPNEKLFF. The CDR3 region has the DNA TGTGCCAGCAGTATCGGACCTCGGCCGAATGAAAAACTGTTTTTT.

This clonotype came up many times. Since a much larger clone is just one base distant, this may be a read error. The rearrangement joins TRBV4-1 to TRBJ2-1, with 7 positions matching TRBD2. This CDR3 is built from 14 residues. The germline V gene encodes CDR1 MGHRA and CDR2 YSYEKL. The CDR3 bases are TGCGCCAGCAGCCCCCTAGCGGTGTACAATGAGCAGCTCTTC. Translation: CASSPLAVYNEQLF.